The 3 T cell receptor beta chains listed next were all sequenced from one sample in a study of OX40 agonist ivuxolimab in advanced cancers. This table comes from immunoSEQ multiplex PCR, and its TCRdb copy is limited to in-frame clones, with some not included. The table shows some 58,000 clones, with roughly nine tenths occurring only once. This sample comprised CD4+ or CD8+ T cells sorted from blood, obtained in a trial of the OX40 agonist ivuxolimab. The receptors shown here come from an adult with an advanced solid tumor such as melanoma, head and neck, liver or kidney cancer.

The V gene is TRBV14, the J gene TRBJ2-5; no reliable D call. The V end lost 4 bases, the J end lost 5 bases, and 11 bases lay between the germline ends. This CDR3 is 13 amino acids long. Germline CDR1 SGHDN, CDR2 FVKESK. CDR3 region: CASSLLLWETQYF. The CDR3 DNA reads TGTGCCAGCAGCCTCCTCTTATGGGAGACCCAGTACTTC.

This clone occurred once. The CDR3 sequence is CASTGQASTGELFF. CDR3 bases: TGTGCCAGCACCGGACAGGCCAGCACCGGGGAGCTGTTTTTT. V is TRBV11-3 and J is TRBJ2-2; 7 nucleotides match TRBD1. Germline V CDR1 and CDR2: SGHNT, YENEEA. Trimming removed 7 bases from V and 4 bases from J; junction bases left unmatched: 6. There are 14 residues in the CDR3. Together with reference TRBV11-3 and TRBJ2-2, the CDR3 gives the full variable domain: EAGVVQSPRYKIIEKKQPVAFWCNPISGHNTLYWYLQNLGQGPELLIRYENEEAVDDSQLPKDRFSAERLKGVDSTLKIQPAELGDSAVYLCASTGQASTGELFFGEGSRLTVL.

V gene TRBV23-1 combines with J gene TRBJ2-2; maybe TRBD1 (5 bases). TRBV23-1 is given ORF status, its function remaining uncertain. The CDR3 runs 18 residues. Trimming pared 2 bases from V and 5 bases from J, leaving 21 bases between. CDR3 sequence reads: CASSQSRTGIMGTGELFF. The CDR3 DNA is TGCGCCAGCAGTCAAAGCCGAACAGGAATAATGGGGACCGGGGAGCTGTTTTTT.